This TCR beta chain was observed in a study of a mutant IDH1 vaccine in newly diagnosed glioma. At the level of the study: Mean patient age was approximately 39 years; 62.5% were male and roughly 38% female.

As for this clone: The target antigen is unknown.

V was pared by 5 bases and J by 0 bases, with 11 bases between. This CDR3 is built from 15 residues. Germline V lookup: CDR1 LNHDA, CDR2 SQIVND (reference sequence). The time point was: week 23, last vaccination. Topical imiquimod accompanied each vaccine dose, which consisted of 300 ug of mutant IDH1 20-mer peptide. The repertoire was sequenced with immunoSEQ multiplex PCR; TCRdb's copy has only in-frame clones and lacks some. The sample lists approximately 37,000 clones; approximately 72% were seen once. The rearrangement links TRBV19 to TRBJ2-1, with D perhaps matching TRBD1 or TRBD2 (5 bases each). The sequencing used PBMCs, collected from a glioma patient whose treatment included an IDH1 peptide vaccine. The TCR originated in a man in his fifties or sixties with glioma. In DNA form, the CDR3 reads TGTGCCAGTAGTGTCGGGACGAGCTCCTACAATGAGCAGTTCTTC. Amino acids: CASSVGTSSYNEQFF.